A single sample is the source of the 26 T cell receptor beta chains below, sequenced in a study of blood T cell repertoires in COVID-19 (dated by TCRdb to 2020 to 2022). Library construction relied on the immunoSEQ multiplex PCR assay. In its TCRdb copy, this immuneACCESS table keeps in-frame sequences only and misses some clones. Where compared with another copy, unresolved V genes explain less than half of these, and the others have no known cause. The sample data list 3,000 to 4,000 clones, and around 80% of these were observed just once. The ten largest make up less than 25% of the sample. Sequenced input: peripheral blood. All receptors come from a human donor in a cohort sampled during active COVID-19.

This clone was found once. The chain recombines TRBV14 with TRBJ1-1; 8 bases align to TRBD1. V lost 3 bases and J lost 11; bases outside the gene matches: 5. The CDR3 loop spans 12 amino acids. Germline values: CDR1 SGHDN, CDR2 FVKESK. The CDR3 loop reads CASSQDRAGAFF. CDR3 DNA sequence: TGTGCCAGCAGCCAGGACAGGGCGGGGGCTTTCTTT.

The count of this clone is one. Other DNA sequences of this sample code for an identical CDR3. This chain connects TRBV3-1 (or the pseudogene TRBV3-2) to TRBJ1-6, with D perhaps TRBD1 (6 bases). This CDR3 region has 14 residues. Germline lookup yields CDR1 LGHDT and CDR2 YNNKEL (reference sequence). V lost 4 bases to trimming and J lost 9 bases, with 13 bases between them. The CDR3 here is CASSPGTGRSPLHF. CDR3 sequence (DNA): TGTGCCAGCAGCCCGGGAACAGGGCGTTCACCCCTCCACTTT.

The chain is built from TRBV7-2 and TRBJ1-6, with a tentative D call TRBD1 (5 bases). Trimming shortened V by 8 bases and J by 6 bases, and 17 bases separated the two germline ends. The CDR3 totals 15 residues. Per germline, CDR1 SGHTA and CDR2 FQGNSA. This CDR3 reads CASLMTRVGNSPLHF. The DNA of the CDR3 is TGTGCCAGCCTCATGACCAGGGTTGGTAATTCACCCCTCCACTTT.

The chain recombines TRBV2 with TRBJ2-1; TRBD2 matches at 9 bases. The germline gives CDR1 SNHLY, CDR2 FYNNEI. V lost 8 bases and J lost 6; bases outside the gene matches: 8. This CDR3 contains 14 residues. The CDR3 reads CASARAGGFNEQFF. CDR3 sequence (DNA): TGTGCCAGCGCACGAGCGGGGGGTTTCAATGAGCAGTTCTTC.

The chain is built from TRBV2 and TRBJ2-3; 13 nucleotides agree with TRBD2. CDR1 and CDR2 (germline): SNHLY, FYNNEI. J was trimmed by 11 bases and V by 6 bases; bases with no gene match: 2. CDR3 length: 12 residues. The CDR3 region is CASSGLAGEQYF. The CDR3 bases are TGTGCCAGCAGCGGACTAGCGGGGGAGCAGTATTTT.

This clone appeared once. This chain uses TRBV2 with TRBJ2-1, with 11 positions matching TRBD2. Unmatched junction bases numbered 7, after V lost 6 bases and J lost 3 bases. CDR3 size: 16 residues. Germline CDR1 is SNHLY and CDR2 is FYNNEI. The CDR3 reads CASSQRLAGFYNEQFF. The CDR3 DNA reads as TGTGCCAGCAGCCAGAGACTAGCGGGGTTCTACAATGAGCAGTTCTTC. The entire variable domain, with the rest obtained from reference TRBV2 and TRBJ2-1, is as follows: EPEVTQTPSHQVTQMGQEVILRCVPISNHLYFYWYRQILGQKVEFLVSFYNNEISEKSEIFDDQFSVERPDGSNFTLKIRSTKLEDSAMYFCASSQRLAGFYNEQFFGPGTRLTVL.

V and J are TRBV18 and TRBJ1-1, with a tentative D call TRBD1 (5 bases). Per germline, CDR1 KGHSH and CDR2 LQKENI. V was clipped by 1 base and J by 4 bases, with 10 bases between them. The CDR3 is made up of 14 amino acids. CDR3 region: CASSPQTAGTEAFF. Here the CDR3 DNA reads TGTGCCAGCTCACCACAGACAGCGGGCACTGAAGCTTTCTTT.

The rearrangement uses TRBV30 and TRBJ1-6; no clear D. CDR3 size: 14 residues. Looked up from germline, CDR1 is GTSNPN and CDR2 is SVGIG (reference sequence). The V end was cut by 4 bases, the J end by 5 bases, with 12 bases between. CDR3 region: CAWISGVNNSPLHF. The CDR3 region has the DNA TGTGCCTGGATTTCCGGGGTCAATAATTCACCCCTCCACTTT.

V and J are TRBV19 and TRBJ1-2, with 10 bases fitting TRBD1. CDR1 is LNHDA and CDR2 is SQIVND in the germline V gene (reference sequence). The J segment lost 4 bases and the V segment lost 4 bases, leaving 12 bases of the junction unmatched. The CDR3 totals 17 residues. CDR3 loop: CASSTTGTGASIYGYTF. CDR3 bases: TGTGCCAGTAGTACGACCGGGACAGGGGCTTCCATCTATGGCTACACCTTC.

This CDR3 is CASSLDTVFGYTF. The CDR3 bases are TGTGCCAGCAGCTTAGACACCGTTTTTGGCTACACCTTC. The chain has TRBV6-2 or TRBV6-3 and TRBJ1-2; D not certain. Germline CDR1 is MNHEY and CDR2 is SVGEGT. The length of the CDR3 is 13 residues. The germline V and J ends were trimmed by 6 bases and 7 bases, with 15 bases remaining between them.

This clone is a singleton in its sample. The chain has TRBV5-6 and TRBJ1-2, with D uncertain. The CDR3 runs to 14 residues. Germline-derived CDR1 and CDR2 are SGHDT and YYEEEE. V lost 4 bases, J lost 4 bases, and 14 bases lay in between. CDR3 coding DNA: TGTGCCAGCAGCCTCCCTGCAGGATCCTATGGCTACACCTTC. Its protein product is CASSLPAGSYGYTF.

The chain joins TRBV7-8 to TRBJ1-3, with 8 bases that match TRBD1. Germline V gene data show CDR1 as SGHVS and CDR2 as FQNEAQ. This CDR3 spans 16 amino acids. J was trimmed by 0 bases and V by 5 bases; bases with no gene match: 6. CDR3 region: CASSTGQAGSGNTIYF. CDR3 DNA sequence: TGTGCCAGCAGCACGGGACAGGCTGGCTCTGGAAACACCATATATTTT.

The chain combines TRBV25-1 with TRBJ2-7; TRBD1 is a possible D gene (6 bases). V gave up 3 bases and J gave up 7 bases, with 22 bases separating them. Germline-derived CDR1 and CDR2 are MGHDK and SYGVNS. CDR3 length: 16 amino acids. The chain's CDR3 is CASSDPTGPDLGEQYF. The DNA of the CDR3 is TGTGCCAGCAGTGACCCTACAGGGCCGGACTTGGGGGAGCAGTACTTC.

This chain joins TRBV6-5 and TRBJ2-3; possibly TRBD2 for D (7 bases). Germline V gene data show CDR1 as MNHEY and CDR2 as SVGAGI. Deletions cut 8 bases from V and 0 bases from J, with 9 bases between. The length of the CDR3 is 13 residues. CDR3 nucleotides: TGTGCCAGCGGGGGGGCTAGCACAGATACGCAGTATTTT. Translation gives CASGGASTDTQYF.

The CDR3 region has the DNA TGTGCCAGCAGCCGCCTCACAGGGAACACCGGGGAGCTGTTTTTT. Translated: CASSRLTGNTGELFF. The chain carries TRBV13 and TRBJ2-2; a weak D match, TRBD1 (5 bases). Trimming took 5 bases from V and 1 from J, leaving 11 bases between them. The CDR3 loop spans 15 amino acids. Germline V CDR1 and CDR2: PRHDT, FYEKMQ (reference sequence).

This chain links TRBV6-2 or TRBV6-3 with TRBJ1-5; no clear D gene. Germline values: CDR1 MNHEY, CDR2 SVGEGT. This CDR3 region has 14 residues. The V gene lost 2 bases and the J gene lost 4 bases, with 9 bases spanning the gap. The CDR3, as DNA: TGTGCCAGCAGTTACGCCAGGAATAATCAGCCCCAGCATTTT. It is translated as CASSYARNNQPQHF.

The DNA of the CDR3 is TGTGCCAGTATGGGCCAGCTTACCCGTGAAGCTTTCTTT. It yields the protein CASMGQLTREAFF. The chain couples TRBV19 to TRBJ1-1, with unresolved D. Germline values: CDR1 LNHDA, CDR2 SQIVND (reference sequence). CDR3 size: 13 residues. Deletions cut 7 bases from V and 7 bases from J, with 16 bases between.

This clone showed up just a few times. The sample holds other DNA sequences that translate to the same CDR3. The chain recombines TRBV4-3 with TRBJ2-7; 8 bases match TRBD1. CDR1 is LGHNA and CDR2 is YSLEER in the germline V gene. There are 13 residues in the CDR3. Trimming at V came to 2 bases and at J to 6 bases, leaving 3 bases not matched to a gene. CDR3 residues: CASSQRTGREQYF. The CDR3 nucleotides read TGCGCCAGCAGCCAAAGGACAGGGCGCGAGCAGTACTTC.

The V call is TRBV7-9, the J call TRBJ1-1; weak D call: TRBD1 (6 bases). The CDR3 totals 15 residues. V was shortened by 5 bases and J by 8 bases, with 21 bases between the two germline ends. Germline CDR1 reads SEHNR; CDR2 reads FQNEAQ (reference sequence). The CDR3 reads CASSTRDLGAIEAFF. CDR3 nucleotide sequence: TGTGCCAGCAGCACTCGGGACCTGGGGGCCATAGAAGCTTTCTTT.

The rearrangement links TRBV5-1 to TRBJ2-6; unclear D gene. This CDR3 is 15 amino acids long. V lost 1 base and J 2 bases, leaving 7 bases between the germline ends. Germline V gives CDR1 SGHRS, CDR2 YFSETQ. CDR3 protein: CASSLYTPGANVLTF. The CDR3 nucleotides are TGCGCCAGCAGCTTGTATACTCCTGGGGCCAACGTCCTGACTTTC. Using reference TRBV5-1 and TRBJ2-6 for the parts outside the CDR3, the full variable domain is KAGVTQTPRYLIKTRGQQVTLSCSPISGHRSVSWYQQTPGQGLQFLFEYFSETQRNKGNFPGRFSGRQFSNSRSEMNVSTLELGDSALYLCASSLYTPGANVLTFGAGSRLTVL.

The count of this clone is one. The rearrangement joins TRBV5-1 to TRBJ1-2; D is possibly TRBD1 (6 bases). With 3 bases removed from V and 8 bases from J, the gap between germline ends came to 17 bases. CDR3 length: 14 amino acids. In germline, CDR1 is SGHRS, CDR2 YFSETQ. This CDR3 reads CASSWDTLQGGYTF. The CDR3 DNA reads as TGCGCCAGCAGCTGGGACACCCTCCAAGGGGGCTACACCTTC.

CDR3: CASSFSSRLAGGKTGTDTQYF. For the CDR3, the DNA is TGTGCCAGCAGTTTTTCCTCCCGACTAGCGGGGGGGAAAACTGGCACAGATACGCAGTATTTT. V usage is TRBV27 and J usage is TRBJ2-3; TRBD2 agrees at 14 bases. Germline V lookup: CDR1 MNHEY, CDR2 SMNVEV (reference sequence). The CDR3 has 21 residues. Trimming cost V 3 bases and J 1 base; bases outside gene matches: 15.

The J gene is TRBJ1-5, the V gene TRBV7-8; D gene unclear. This CDR3 has 14 amino acids. V dropped 3 bases and J dropped 0 bases, with 6 bases sitting between them. The germline V gene encodes CDR1 SGHVS and CDR2 FQNEAQ. CDR3 sequence: CASSFGDSNQPQHF. CDR3 nucleotide sequence: TGTGCCAGCAGCTTCGGGGATAGCAATCAGCCCCAGCATTTT.

V is TRBV30 and J is TRBJ1-6; D perhaps matches TRBD1 (5 bases). CDR1 GTSNPN and CDR2 SVGIG come from the germline V gene (reference sequence). This CDR3 has 14 amino acids. V lost 3 bases and J lost 6, with 12 bases in between. This CDR3 is CAWRVLGPNSPLHF. The CDR3 DNA reads TGTGCCTGGAGGGTTCTGGGGCCTAATTCACCCCTCCACTTT.

This sequence joins TRBV3-1 (or the pseudogene TRBV3-2) and TRBJ2-5; perhaps TRBD2 as D (5 bases). V was trimmed by 4 bases and J by 3 bases, leaving 9 bases between them. CDR3 length: 13 amino acids. Germline CDR1 and CDR2: LGHDT and YNNKEL (reference sequence). CDR3 DNA sequence: TGTGCCAGCAGCCCCGGGGTCGAAGAGACCCAGTACTTC. Translating it yields CASSPGVEETQYF.

This clone was found a few times. The gene calls are TRBV5-3 and TRBJ1-2, with unresolved D. TRBV5-3 is known as an ORF, though its function is uncertain. This CDR3 spans 12 amino acids. V lost 3 bases to trimming and J lost 5 bases, with 8 bases between them. The CDR3 loop reads CARSSKTYGYTF. The CDR3 DNA is TGTGCCAGAAGCTCCAAAACTTATGGCTACACCTTC.